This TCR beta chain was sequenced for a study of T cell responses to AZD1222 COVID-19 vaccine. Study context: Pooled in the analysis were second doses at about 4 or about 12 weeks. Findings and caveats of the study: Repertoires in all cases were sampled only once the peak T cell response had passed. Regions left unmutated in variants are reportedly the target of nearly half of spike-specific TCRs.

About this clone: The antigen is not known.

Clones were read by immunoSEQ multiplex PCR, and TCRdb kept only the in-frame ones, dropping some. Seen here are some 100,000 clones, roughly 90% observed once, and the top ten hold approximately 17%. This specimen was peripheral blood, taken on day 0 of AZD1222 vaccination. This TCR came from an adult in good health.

CDR3 DNA sequence: TGTGCCAGTAACAGGGGTGAAGAGACCCAGTACTTC. Translating it yields CASNRGEETQYF. The rearrangement links TRBV19 to TRBJ2-5; TRBD1 agrees at 7 bases. Losses at the gene ends were 7 bases for V and 3 bases for J; bases not matched to a gene: 2. The CDR3 loop spans 12 amino acids. Per germline, CDR1 LNHDA and CDR2 SQIVND (reference sequence).